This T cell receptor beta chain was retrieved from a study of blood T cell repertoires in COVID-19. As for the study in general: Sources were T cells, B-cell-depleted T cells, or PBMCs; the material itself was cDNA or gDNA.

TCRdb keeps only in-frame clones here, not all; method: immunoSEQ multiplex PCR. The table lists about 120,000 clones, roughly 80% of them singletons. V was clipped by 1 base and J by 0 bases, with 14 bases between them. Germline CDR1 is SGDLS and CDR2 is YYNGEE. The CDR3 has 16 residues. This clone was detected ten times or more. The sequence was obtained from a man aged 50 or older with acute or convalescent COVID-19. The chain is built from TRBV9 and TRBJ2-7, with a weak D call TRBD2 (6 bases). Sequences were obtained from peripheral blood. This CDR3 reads CASSVRGGESSYEQYF. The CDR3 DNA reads TGTGCCAGCAGCGTAAGAGGAGGGGAAAGCTCCTACGAGCAGTACTTC.